This entry concerns a single T cell receptor (beta chain). There is no known antigen for this receptor. Qualities for individual bases were not recorded, and no much larger clone is one base off. Using the immunoSEQ assay, TCRB CDR3 regions were amplified from roughly 1.9 micrograms of genomic DNA, or from all available DNA when less than that was on hand. Multiplex PCR used 60 forward primers for TCR V beta segments and 13 reverse primers for J beta segments. Synthetic control templates were spiked into each sample at limiting dilution to estimate reads per starting template. The Illumina HiSeq System generated sequencing reads of 87 bp. Per the authors' processing: PCR and sequencing errors were removed by a nearest neighbor algorithm that merged closely related sequences. TCR overlap was measured as the percentage of unique tumor TCR beta sequences also present in the same patient's peripheral blood. Imported from immuneACCESS, the table was reduced by TCRdb to in-frame sequences with V and J called. These copies leave out some clones; in studies compared against another copy, an unresolved V gene accounts for under half, and the cause of the remainder is not known. The V and J calls and clone size are taken from that table; D and trimming were inferred from the DNA. Within this sample are 65,000 or so clones, with roughly 86% of them counted one time only. Jointly, the top ten make up roughly 10% of the sample.

The time point label of this sample denotes: after dendritic cell vaccination, including at tumor progression/relapse. Patients were selected for having adequate residual fresh-frozen tumor tissue and more than two years of available survival data. An isocitrate dehydrogenase mutation was not carried by any of the glioblastoma patients, although molecular status was otherwise variable. PBMC were collected before vaccination, two weeks after the third vaccination, and at tumor progression if progression occurred. The Qiagen DNeasy Blood extraction Kit was used to extract genomic DNA. This entry is derived from a study of glioma-infiltrating T cells after dendritic cell vaccination (dated by TCRdb to 2016 to 2018). At the level of the whole study: The cohort included 15 or so glioblastoma patients drawn from Phase I and II dendritic cell vaccination trials, of whom 9 were newly diagnosed and 6 had recurrent disease. Autologous tumor lysate-pulsed dendritic cell vaccination was administered to the patients between about 2002 and 2012. The vaccine was prepared from monocyte-derived dendritic cells that were cultured for about 7 days with IL-4 and GM-CSF and then pulsed overnight with autologous tumor lysate. Each patient got three intradermal injections of the dendritic cell vaccine, spaced at biweekly intervals, in the arm below the axilla. Tumor-infiltrating lymphocyte content was quantified and tumor and blood repertoires were compared in dendritic cell-vaccinated glioblastoma patients by deep sequencing of TCR beta CDR3 regions. Survival after dendritic cell vaccination was correlated with TCR sequencing metrics, including TIL content and tumor-blood repertoire overlap.

CDR1 and CDR2 are drawn from the germline V gene (reference sequence): GTSNPN, SVGIG. Including cysteine and phenylalanine, the CDR3 has 15 amino acids. The read is trimmed to its CDR3 DNA, 45 bases read in frame from base 1. Ends trimmed: V by 1 base, J by 2 bases; bases unmatched to a gene: 6. Results the study describes overall, beyond this receptor: The cohort was small and heterogeneous, only a few patients had full blood and tumor sets, and even fewer had initial-recurrent tumor pairs. After dendritic cell vaccination, a higher estimated pretreatment TIL content predicted longer time to progression and longer overall survival. The three-group TCR overlap response model was described as speculative and requiring prospective validation. TCR clonality showed no direct relationship with survival, which suggests that a diverse polyclonal response may matter.

This TCR was recovered from a human donor with glioblastoma. Recombination connected TRBV30 to TRBJ1-1, with TRBD1 identical over 8 junction bases. The material was blood, obtained after dendritic cell vaccination. CDR3 region: CAWSDLGQGNTEAFF. The sequenced DNA is TGTGCCTGGAGTGACCTCGGACAGGGTAACACTGAAGCTTTCTTT.